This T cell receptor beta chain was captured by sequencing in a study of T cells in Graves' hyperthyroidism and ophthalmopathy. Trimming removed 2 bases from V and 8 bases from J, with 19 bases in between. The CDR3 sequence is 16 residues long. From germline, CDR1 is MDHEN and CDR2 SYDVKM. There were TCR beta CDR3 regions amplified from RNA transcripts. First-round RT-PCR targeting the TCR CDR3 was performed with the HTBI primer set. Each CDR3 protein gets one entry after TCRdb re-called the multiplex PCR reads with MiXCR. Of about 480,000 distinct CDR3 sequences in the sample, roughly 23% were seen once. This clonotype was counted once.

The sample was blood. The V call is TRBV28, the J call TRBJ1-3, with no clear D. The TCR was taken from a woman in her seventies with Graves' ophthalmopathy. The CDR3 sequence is CASSLEGEGTGDTIYF. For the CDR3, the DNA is TGTGCCAGCAGTTTAGAGGGAGAGGGAACGGGAGACACCATATATTTT.